Below, 21 T cell receptor beta chains from the same sample are listed, as sequenced in a study of early T cells in non-severe SARS-CoV-2 infection. TCRdb called the 5' RACE reads again in MiXCR, with one record for every CDR3 protein. The sample has around 76,000 distinct CDR3 sequences, more than 12% seen once. The sequenced sample was whole blood, obtained at baseline. The origin of the receptors is an adult who was a healthcare worker with PCR-confirmed SARS-CoV-2 infection or an uninfected control (not recorded which).

This clonotype has a single count. This chain uses TRBV10-3 with TRBJ2-7; 11 bases fit TRBD1. The CDR3 has 17 residues. The V and J ends lost 3 bases and 4 bases, in that order; junction bases with no gene match: 11. The V gene's germline CDR1 is ENHRY and CDR2 SYGVKD. Here the CDR3 reads CAISDPDRGRLHYEQYF. CDR3 nucleotide sequence: TGTGCCATCAGTGACCCGGACAGGGGGCGTCTTCATTACGAGCAGTACTTC.

The V gene is TRBV20-1, the J gene TRBJ2-1; D may be TRBD2 (6 bases). The CDR3 runs to 13 residues. Germline V gene lookup returns CDR1 DFQATT and CDR2 SNEGSKA (reference sequence). As DNA, the CDR3 is TGCACTACTGGTAGGAGGGCTGGGAATGAGCAGTTCTTC. It encodes CTTGRRAGNEQFF.

This rearrangement joins TRBV6-2 or TRBV6-3 to TRBJ2-1; 8 nucleotides agree with TRBD1. The CDR3 loop spans 15 amino acids. CDR1 and CDR2 (germline): MNHEY, SVGEGT. The V and J ends lost 4 bases and 0 bases, in that order; junction bases with no gene match: 2. DNA of the CDR3: TGTGCCAGCAGTTTTCAGGGGGCCTCCTACAATGAGCAGTTCTTC. Protein: CASSFQGASYNEQFF.

A few counts support this clonotype. The J gene is TRBJ2-7, the V gene TRBV28; 9 nucleotides agree with TRBD1. V gave up 8 bases and J gave up 0 bases; unmatched junction bases: 5. This CDR3 has 14 amino acids. From germline, CDR1 is MDHEN and CDR2 SYDVKM. CDR3 sequence: CASLLTGGSYEQYF. CDR3 coding DNA: TGTGCCAGCCTTTTGACAGGGGGCTCCTACGAGCAGTACTTC.

This clonotype appeared a few times. The chain has TRBV24-1 and TRBJ2-7, with a possible D match to TRBD2 (5 bases). The CDR3 runs to 14 residues. Trimming pared 3 bases from V and 3 bases from J, leaving 11 bases between. Germline CDR1 is KGHDR and CDR2 is SFDVKD. CDR3 loop: CATSDGGEGYEQYF. DNA for the CDR3: TGTGCCACCAGTGATGGAGGCGAGGGCTACGAGCAGTACTTC.

The chain couples TRBV5-1 to TRBJ2-3; a possible D gene is TRBD2 (6 bases). Germline V gene data show CDR1 as SGHRS and CDR2 as YFSETQ. CDR3 length: 14 amino acids. V lost 9 bases, J lost 2 bases, and 16 bases lay in between. The CDR3, as DNA: TGCGCCATTTCCCACGGGAGTTCCACAGATACGCAGTATTTT. Protein product: CAISHGSSTDTQYF.

The chain carries TRBV7-2 and TRBJ2-3; tentatively, D is TRBD1 (5 bases). CDR1 and CDR2 from the germline V gene are SGHTA and FQGNSA. CDR3 length: 15 residues. The V end lost 3 bases, the J end lost 1 base, and 11 bases lay between the germline ends. The CDR3 nucleotides read TGTGCCAGCAGCTTCGACCTAGGGGGCACAGATACGCAGTATTTT. As protein: CASSFDLGGTDTQYF.

The chain is built from TRBV28 and TRBJ2-7; weak D call: TRBD1 (6 bases). The CDR3 covers 11 residues. The V and J ends lost 9 bases and 6 bases respectively, with 12 bases between them. Germline V gene sequence: CDR1 MDHEN, CDR2 SYDVKM. The CDR3 DNA is TGTGCCAGTGGGGGCCCACGCGAGCAGTACTTC. This translates into CASGGPREQYF.

This clonotype was seen repeatedly, ten times or more. The chain carries TRBV7-9 and TRBJ1-3; a weak D match, TRBD1 (5 bases). Trimming removed 5 bases at V and 3 bases at J, with 20 bases between. CDR1 is SEHNR and CDR2 is FQNEAQ in the germline V gene (reference sequence). The CDR3 is made up of 17 amino acids. In DNA, the CDR3 is TGTGCCAGCAGCCAATCGGAAGGGGCCCTGTTTGGAAACACCATATATTTT. It codes for CASSQSEGALFGNTIYF.

This clonotype was counted only a few times. The chain uses TRBV15 and TRBJ1-4; 9 bases fit TRBD1. The V and J ends lost 6 bases and 8 bases, in that order; junction bases with no gene match: 7. CDR1 LNHNV and CDR2 YYDKDF come from the germline V gene (reference sequence). This CDR3 comprises 14 residues. As DNA, the CDR3 is TGTGCCACCAGAACCGGGACAGGGAACGAAAAACTGTTTTTT. Translation: CATRTGTGNEKLFF.

In this sample, this clonotype turned up a few times. The genes are TRBV27 and TRBJ2-1, with 9 positions matching TRBD2. The ends lost 3 bases at V and 2 bases at J; junction bases unmatched: 11. The length of the CDR3 is 18 residues. Germline CDR1 reads MNHEY; CDR2 reads SMNVEV (reference sequence). The CDR3 sequence: CASSFGREGPVPYNEQFF. CDR3 nucleotides: TGTGCCAGCAGTTTTGGGCGGGAGGGCCCGGTCCCCTACAATGAGCAGTTCTTC.

V is TRBV28 and J is TRBJ2-5; D might be TRBD2 (6 bases). Germline CDR1 and CDR2: MDHEN and SYDVKM. CDR3 size: 14 residues. V lost 1 base to trimming and J lost 5 bases, with 11 bases between them. CDR3 sequence reads: CASSLLTSGETQYF. CDR3 sequence (DNA): TGTGCCAGCAGTTTATTGACTAGTGGTGAGACCCAGTACTTC.

The CDR3 DNA sequence: TGCAGTGCTAGCCCGGGGAGCTCCTACGAGCAGTACTTC. Protein product: CSASPGSSYEQYF. V usage is TRBV20-1 and J usage is TRBJ2-7; weak D call: TRBD2 (5 bases). Per germline, CDR1 DFQATT and CDR2 SNEGSKA (reference sequence). V was clipped by 3 bases and J by 0 bases, with 9 bases between them. The CDR3 totals 13 residues.

This clonotype came up many times. The chain is built from TRBV28 and TRBJ2-7; D not certain. V was shortened by 3 bases and J by 3 bases, with 6 bases between the two germline ends. The CDR3 is 12 amino acids. Germline-derived CDR1 and CDR2 are MDHEN and SYDVKM. The CDR3 sequence: CASSLGSYEQYF. DNA for the CDR3: TGTGCCAGCAGTTTGGGCAGCTACGAGCAGTACTTC. The variable domain in full, completed from reference TRBV28 and TRBJ2-7, reads DVKVTQSSRYLVKRTGEKVFLECVQDMDHENMFWYRQDPGLGLRLIYFSYDVKMKEKGDIPEGYSVSREKKERFSLILESASTNQTSMYLCASSLGSYEQYFGPGTRLTVT.

For the CDR3, the DNA is TGTGCCAGCAGTTATTGGCCTAATGAAAAACTGTTTTTT. Its protein product is CASSYWPNEKLFF. V and J are TRBV7-8 and TRBJ1-4; D unresolved. The germline gives CDR1 SGHVS, CDR2 FQNEAQ. Trimming stripped 6 bases from V and 3 bases from J, with 8 bases between. The CDR3 runs to 13 residues.

The table lists this clonotype with a few counts. This chain links TRBV28 with TRBJ2-1, with 9 bases aligning to TRBD1. The CDR3 is 14 residues long. With V trimmed by 7 bases and J by 8 bases, 9 bases remained unmatched. Germline CDR1 is MDHEN and CDR2 is SYDVKM. CDR3: CASTSGQGSDEQFF. The CDR3, as DNA: TGTGCCAGCACCTCCGGACAGGGGAGCGATGAGCAGTTCTTC.

V gene TRBV5-4 combines with J gene TRBJ1-2; D unclear. CDR1 is SGHNT, CDR2 YYREEE, per germline (reference sequence). The V gene lost 0 bases and the J gene lost 5 bases, with 8 bases spanning the gap. CDR3 size: 13 residues. The CDR3 region has the DNA TGTGCCAGCAGCTTGGGGGCGGTTTATGGCTACACCTTC. It specifies CASSLGAVYGYTF. The complete variable domain, with remaining parts taken from reference TRBV5-4 and TRBJ1-2, reads ETGVTQSPTHLIKTRGQQVTLRCSSQSGHNTVSWYQQALGQGPQFIFQYYREEENGRGNFPPRFSGLQFPNYSSELNVNALELDDSALYLCASSLGAVYGYTFGSGTRLTVV.

This clonotype was counted ten times or more. This rearrangement joins TRBV6-1 to TRBJ1-4; 7 positions agree with TRBD1. V trimming: 10 bases; J trimming: 0 bases; junction bases outside the gene matches: 11. Germline CDR1 MNHNS, CDR2 SASEGT. The CDR3 loop spans 16 amino acids. The CDR3 loop is CAIRLGQQTTNEKLFF. CDR3 nucleotide sequence: TGTGCCATTCGTCTGGGACAGCAAACAACTAATGAAAAACTGTTTTTT.

The genes are TRBV3-1 and TRBJ2-7; a possible D gene is TRBD2 (6 bases). V lost 4 bases and J lost 1, with 11 bases in between. The germline CDR1 and CDR2 sequences are LGHDT and YNNKEL (reference sequence). CDR3 size: 14 residues. The CDR3 spells CASSPWGESYEQYF. CDR3 nucleotides: TGTGCCAGCAGCCCCTGGGGGGAGTCCTACGAGCAGTACTTC.

In this sample, this clonotype turned up many times. The V call is TRBV2, the J call TRBJ2-1; D unclear. V lost 1 base and J 3 bases, leaving 10 bases between the germline ends. Germline CDR1 SNHLY, CDR2 FYNNEI. There are 15 residues in the CDR3. The CDR3 nucleotides are TGTGCCAGCAGTGAAGAAGCGTCTGACTACAATGAGCAGTTCTTC. It is translated as CASSEEASDYNEQFF.

This clonotype was observed many times. Here the CDR3 reads CASSLREISYNEQFF. Here the CDR3 DNA reads TGTGCCAGCAGCTTGAGGGAGATCTCCTACAATGAGCAGTTCTTC. The rearrangement uses TRBV5-4 and TRBJ2-1, with a possible D match to TRBD2 (5 bases). V was shortened by 1 base and J by 0 bases, with 8 bases between the two germline ends. The germline gives CDR1 SGHNT, CDR2 YYREEE (reference sequence). This CDR3 is built from 15 residues.